Following are 24 T cell receptor beta chains from one sample sequenced in a study of metastatic and nonmetastatic thyroid tumors. Each patient went into thyroid surgery without having received any treatment. Using MiXCR, TCRdb re-called clones from the PCR reads. The sample yields 20,000 to 25,000 clones, around a fifth seen once. Sequencing was done on a sample of tumor tissue. These receptors all come from a female donor with papillary thyroid cancer or a benign thyroid nodule (not recorded which). Some clones in this sample may be carry-over from other donors' samples.

This clone was observed many times. The rearrangement links TRBV2 to TRBJ1-1; no clear D gene. Trimming pared 2 bases from V and 0 bases from J, leaving 7 bases between. CDR1 is SNHLY and CDR2 is FYNNEI in the germline V gene. This CDR3 comprises 14 residues. CDR3 sequence (DNA): TGTGCCAGCAGTGAAAAGCGATTGAACACTGAAGCTTTCTTT. Its protein is CASSEKRLNTEAFF.

The chain joins TRBV20-1 to TRBJ1-2; D uncertain. Deletions cut 3 bases from V and 6 bases from J, with 17 bases between. Per the germline V gene, CDR1 is DFQATT and CDR2 is SNEGSKA (reference sequence). The CDR3 is 14 amino acids. The CDR3 sequence: CSASRNEPSDGYTF. CDR3 nucleotide sequence: TGCAGTGCTAGCCGCAACGAGCCCAGCGATGGCTACACCTTC.

V and J are TRBV20-1 and TRBJ2-6; D may be TRBD1 or TRBD2 (5 bases each). V shed 6 bases and J shed 0 bases, with 6 bases lying between them. Per germline, CDR1 DFQATT and CDR2 SNEGSKA (reference sequence). CDR3 length: 13 residues. The CDR3 loop is CSAGDSGANVLTF. CDR3 bases: TGCAGTGCGGGGGACTCTGGGGCCAACGTCCTGACTTTC.

On this clone itself: A much larger clone sits a single nucleotide away, making a read error possible. The chain has TRBV20-1 and TRBJ2-5; 11 nucleotides agree with TRBD2. This CDR3 is 15 amino acids long. Germline loops: CDR1 DFQATT, CDR2 SNEGSKA (reference sequence). The DNA of the CDR3 is TGCAGTGCTAGAGACCTGGGACTAGCGGAAGATACCCAGTACTTC. Amino acid sequence: CSARDLGLAEDTQYF.

This clone is labeled as medium-sized. V gene TRBV7-2 combines with J gene TRBJ1-2, with D possibly matching TRBD1 (6 bases). CDR1 and CDR2 (germline): SGHTA, FQGNSA. The V gene lost 1 base and the J gene lost 0 bases, with 9 bases spanning the gap. The CDR3 has 15 amino acids. The CDR3 sequence is CASSLDGTPNYGYTF. DNA for the CDR3: TGTGCCAGCAGCTTAGATGGGACACCTAACTATGGCTACACCTTC.

This clone was seen a handful of times. This chain connects TRBV28 to TRBJ1-2; TRBD1 aligns across 7 bases. CDR1 and CDR2 from the germline V gene are MDHEN and SYDVKM. This CDR3 spans 15 amino acids. After removal of 3 bases from V and 3 bases from J, the junction contained 7 bases not matched to a gene. The CDR3 spells CASSLGRGRDYGYTF. The DNA for the CDR3 is TGTGCCAGCAGTTTGGGGAGGGGGCGAGACTATGGCTACACCTTC.

The sample holds many counts of this clone. Mismatch with germline at one junction end may stem from a read error. This chain links TRBV28 with TRBJ1-2, with 11 bases fitting TRBD1. Germline V gene sequence: CDR1 MDHEN, CDR2 SYDVKM. CDR3 length: 11 amino acids. The CDR3 nucleotides are TGTGCCAGCAGGAGGGACAGGGGGATCGCCTTC. This encodes CASRRDRGIAF.

The chain carries TRBV10-3 and TRBJ2-7; 7 bases align to TRBD2. Germline V gives CDR1 ENHRY, CDR2 SYGVKD. CDR3 length equals 15 residues. Losses at the gene ends were 3 bases for V and 3 bases for J; bases not matched to a gene: 8. DNA of the CDR3: TGTGCCATCAGTGACCCGGGACTATCTAACTACGAGCAGTACTTC. It specifies CAISDPGLSNYEQYF.

This clone was recorded only once. The chain combines TRBV5-5 with TRBJ1-2; possible D gene TRBD1, 5 bases. V was clipped by 4 bases and J by 7 bases, with 20 bases between them. Looked up from germline, CDR1 is SGHKS and CDR2 is YYEKEE (reference sequence). The CDR3 consists of 15 residues. Written as DNA, the CDR3 is TGTGCCAGCAGCCCCGTCGGGACTTCGGACCGTGGCTACACCTTC. Translating gives CASSPVGTSDRGYTF. The whole variable domain, filled in from reference TRBV5-5 and TRBJ1-2, reads DAGVTQSPTHLIKTRGQQVTLRCSPISGHKSVSWYQQVLGQGPQFIFQYYEKEERGRGNFPDRFSARQFPNYSSELNVNALLLGDSALYLCASSPVGTSDRGYTFGSGTRLTVV.

The chain has TRBV3-1 and TRBJ2-4; 7 bases line up with TRBD2. J was trimmed by 6 bases and V by 4 bases; bases with no gene match: 15. Germline CDR1 LGHDT, CDR2 YNNKEL (reference sequence). The CDR3 runs 17 residues. The CDR3 protein is CASSLRPPGGGVNIQYF. The CDR3 bases are TGTGCCAGCAGCCTCCGCCCCCCGGGAGGCGGGGTAAACATTCAGTACTTC.

Within the sample, this clone is medium-sized. This sequence joins TRBV20-1 and TRBJ1-6; a weak D match, TRBD1 (6 bases). CDR1 and CDR2 (germline): DFQATT, SNEGSKA (reference sequence). CDR3 length: 14 residues. Trimming took 3 bases from V and 6 from J, leaving 12 bases between them. The CDR3 is CSASKGGSNSPLHF. The CDR3 nucleotides are TGCAGTGCTAGCAAGGGGGGCTCTAATTCACCCCTCCACTTT.

About this clone: The junction departs from the called germline gene at one end, perhaps through a read error. The chain joins TRBV28 to TRBJ2-5; D unclear. The CDR3 consists of 9 residues. Germline CDR1 reads MDHEN; CDR2 reads SYDVKM. In nucleotides, the CDR3 is TGTGCCAGCAGTTTCTCTCCGGACTTC. Translation gives CASSFSPDF.

This clone is judged medium-sized. The V and J genes are TRBV28 and TRBJ2-7; possibly TRBD2 for D (5 bases). CDR1 MDHEN and CDR2 SYDVKM come from the germline V gene. Trimming removed 6 bases from V and 12 bases from J, with 24 bases in between. The CDR3 has 14 amino acids. The CDR3 DNA reads as TGTGCCAGCAGCCCAGGATCTGATCGGGGTAGTCCGTACTTC. Protein sequence: CASSPGSDRGSPYF.

This clone was picked up many times. The gene calls are TRBV15 and TRBJ1-1; TRBD1 might be the D (5 bases). V was cut by 1 base and J by 10 bases, with 13 bases left in between. The CDR3 totals 13 residues. Germline V gene lookup returns CDR1 LNHNV and CDR2 YYDKDF (reference sequence). CDR3 bases: TGTGCCACCAGCAGAGGAGCGGGGCGTGGAGCTTTCTTT. Translating it yields CATSRGAGRGAFF.

This chain joins TRBV5-1 and TRBJ2-1; possibly TRBD1 or TRBD2 for D (5 bases each). In germline, CDR1 is SGHRS, CDR2 YFSETQ. The V and J ends lost 0 bases and 4 bases respectively, with 8 bases between them. The CDR3 length is 14 residues. In DNA form, the CDR3 reads TGCGCCAGCAGCTTGGGGGACGCGTACAATGAGCAGTTCTTC. It encodes CASSLGDAYNEQFF.

In this sample, this clone turned up a few times. The chain is built from TRBV6-1 and TRBJ1-1; D is unresolved. The CDR3 is 13 amino acids. Germline V gene data show CDR1 as MNHNS and CDR2 as SASEGT. Trimming left V 8 bases short and J 6 bases short, with 16 bases between. The CDR3, as DNA: TGTGCCAGCGGGCGGCATCTTGGATCTGAAGCTTTCTTT. Translated: CASGRHLGSEAFF.

This clone has at least ten counts. The chain couples TRBV7-8 to TRBJ2-7; 7 bases agree with TRBD1. This CDR3 has 15 amino acids. CDR1 and CDR2 (germline): SGHVS, FQNEAQ. V was pared by 5 bases and J by 2 bases, with 9 bases of the junction left unmatched. The CDR3 coding sequence is TGTGCCAGCAGCCCCAGTTTTGGGACAGCCTACGAGCAGTACTTC. It specifies CASSPSFGTAYEQYF.

On this clone itself: The junction departs from the called germline gene at one end, perhaps through a read error. Other nucleotide sequences from this sample produce the same CDR3. This sequence joins TRBV18 and TRBJ1-2; no reliable D call. The CDR3 runs to 16 residues. Germline V lookup: CDR1 KGHSH, CDR2 LQKENI. CDR3 nucleotide sequence: TGTGCCAGTTCACCATCAGTTGGGGATTCGGGCTATGGCTACACCTTC. This translates into CASSPSVGDSGYGYTF.

There are many counts of this clone. This chain uses TRBV9 with TRBJ2-1, with a tentative D call TRBD2 (6 bases). Trimming shortened V by 0 bases and J by 9 bases, and 10 bases separated the two germline ends. CDR3 length: 13 amino acids. Per germline, CDR1 SGDLS and CDR2 YYNGEE. CDR3 sequence (DNA): TGTGCCAGCAGCGTAGTTAGGGGAGGTGAGCAGTTCTTC. Protein: CASSVVRGGEQFF.

In its sample, this clone is medium-sized. The chain joins TRBV15 to TRBJ2-7, with D possibly being TRBD1 or TRBD2 (5 bases each). CDR3 size: 16 residues. The germline gives CDR1 LNHNV, CDR2 YYDKDF (reference sequence). The V end lost 1 base, the J end lost 0 bases, and 13 bases lay between the germline ends. CDR3 region: CATSRGAAGSSYEQYF. Written as DNA, the CDR3 is TGTGCCACCAGCAGAGGGGCGGCAGGGAGCTCCTACGAGCAGTACTTC.

This chain joins TRBV11-2 and TRBJ1-1; unclear D gene. The CDR3 length is 13 residues. The germline V gene encodes CDR1 SGHAT and CDR2 FQNNGV. Trimming removed 4 bases from V and 1 base from J, with 7 bases in between. The CDR3 protein is CASSYHSNTEAFF. CDR3 sequence (DNA): TGTGCCAGCAGCTATCACTCGAACACTGAAGCTTTCTTT.

This clone occurred once. A much more abundant neighbour one base away suggests this may be a read error. V is TRBV18 and J is TRBJ2-5, with D unclear. The germline V gene encodes CDR1 KGHSH and CDR2 LQKENI. The CDR3 length is 12 residues. DNA for the CDR3: TGTGGCAGCTGTAATACCCAAGAGACCCAGTACTTC. Its protein is CGSCNTQETQYF.

The chain is built from TRBV12-3 or TRBV12-4 and TRBJ2-7; tentative D call: TRBD1 (6 bases). Trimming took off 6 bases at V and 3 bases at J, with 15 bases between the two ends. The CDR3 is 14 amino acids. The CDR3 DNA is TGTGCCAGCAGCCCAGACAGGAGCAACTACGAGCAGTACTTC. Translation gives CASSPDRSNYEQYF.

V is TRBV5-1 and J is TRBJ2-7; D not resolved. The CDR3 has 14 amino acids. Trimming took 4 bases from V and 0 from J, leaving 11 bases between them. Germline V lookup: CDR1 SGHRS, CDR2 YFSETQ. The CDR3 sequence is CASSPGISSYEQYF. CDR3 bases: TGCGCCAGCAGCCCCGGTATCTCCTCCTACGAGCAGTACTTC.